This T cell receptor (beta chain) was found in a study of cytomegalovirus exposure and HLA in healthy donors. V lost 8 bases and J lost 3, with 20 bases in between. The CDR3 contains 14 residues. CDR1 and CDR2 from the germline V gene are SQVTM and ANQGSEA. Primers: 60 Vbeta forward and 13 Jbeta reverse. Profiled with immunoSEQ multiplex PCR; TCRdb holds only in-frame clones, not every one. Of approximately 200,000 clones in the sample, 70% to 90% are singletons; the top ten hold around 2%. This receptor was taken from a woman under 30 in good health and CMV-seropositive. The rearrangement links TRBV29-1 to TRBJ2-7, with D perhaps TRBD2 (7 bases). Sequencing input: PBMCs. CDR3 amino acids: CSTDRAGAGYEQYF. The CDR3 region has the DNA TGCAGCACCGACCGGGCGGGGGCTGGCTACGAGCAGTACTTC.